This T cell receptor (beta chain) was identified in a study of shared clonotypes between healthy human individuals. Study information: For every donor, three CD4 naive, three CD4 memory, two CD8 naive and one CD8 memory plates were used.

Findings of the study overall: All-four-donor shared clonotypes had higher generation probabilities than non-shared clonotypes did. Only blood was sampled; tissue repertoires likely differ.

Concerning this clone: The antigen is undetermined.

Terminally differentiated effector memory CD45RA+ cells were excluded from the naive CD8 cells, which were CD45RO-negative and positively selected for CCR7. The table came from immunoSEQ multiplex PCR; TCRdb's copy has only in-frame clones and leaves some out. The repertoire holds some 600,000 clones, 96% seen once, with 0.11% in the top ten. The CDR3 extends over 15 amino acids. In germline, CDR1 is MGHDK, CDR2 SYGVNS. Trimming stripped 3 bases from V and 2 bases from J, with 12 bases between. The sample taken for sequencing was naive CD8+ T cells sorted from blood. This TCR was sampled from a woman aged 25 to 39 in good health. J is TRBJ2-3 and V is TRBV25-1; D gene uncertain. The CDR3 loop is CASSDGATNTDTQYF. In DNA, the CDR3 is TGTGCCAGCAGTGACGGAGCCACTAACACAGATACGCAGTATTTT.